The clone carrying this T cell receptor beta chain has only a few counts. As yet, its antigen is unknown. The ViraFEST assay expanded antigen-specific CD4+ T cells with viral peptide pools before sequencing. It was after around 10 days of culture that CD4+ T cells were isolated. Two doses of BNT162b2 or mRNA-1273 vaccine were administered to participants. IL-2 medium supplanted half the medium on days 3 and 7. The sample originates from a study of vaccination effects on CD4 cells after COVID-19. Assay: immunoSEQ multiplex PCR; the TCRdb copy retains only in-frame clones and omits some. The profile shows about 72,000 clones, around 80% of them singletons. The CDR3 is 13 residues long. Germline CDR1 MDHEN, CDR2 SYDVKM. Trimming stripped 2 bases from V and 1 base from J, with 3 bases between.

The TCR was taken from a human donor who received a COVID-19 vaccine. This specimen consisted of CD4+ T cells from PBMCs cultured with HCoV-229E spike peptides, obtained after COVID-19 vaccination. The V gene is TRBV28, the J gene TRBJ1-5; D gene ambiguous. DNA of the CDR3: TGTGCCAGCAGTTTAGGGAGCAATCAGCCCCAGCATTTT. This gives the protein CASSLGSNQPQHF.